This entry concerns a single T cell receptor (beta chain). The antigen it recognizes is unknown. No qualities accompany the bases; no much larger clone lies one base away. The data were obtained in a study of PD-1 blockade in classical Hodgkin lymphoma (dated by TCRdb to 2020 to 2021). Some background on the complete study: A peripheral blood immune signature of response to PD-1 blockade in classical Hodgkin lymphoma was defined using TCR beta sequencing and CyTOF. Here is what the overall study found, with its caveats: Baseline TCR diversity was reported to be lower in newly diagnosed patients than in healthy donors, and even lower in relapsed/refractory patients. The study covered only a single clinical trial cohort, and the causes of the repertoire differences, possibly disease activity or prior therapy, were still not defined.

The time point label here, explained by the study, means: newly diagnosed, previously untreated cHL patient sample. PBMCs from patients with newly diagnosed, previously untreated classical Hodgkin lymphoma were sequenced as a comparison group for the relapsed/refractory trial patients. Peripheral blood was collected in 8 mL Vacutainer Cell Preparation Tubes, from which PBMCs were isolated by centrifugation and then cryopreserved. Genomic DNA was isolated using the Qiagen DNeasy kit from unsorted PBMCs as well as from negatively selected CD4+ and CD8+ fractions. Using primers that anneal to V and J segments, immunoSEQ multiplex PCR amplified the TCR beta CDR3 regions. A synthetic immune receptor repertoire was used to minimize amplification bias, and remaining bias was computationally removed after sequencing. The authors processed their data as follows. Custom Python scripts were used to quantify repertoire diversity as the Shannon entropy index. The unsorted, CD4+ and CD8+ repertoires were each analyzed separately, with the exception of combined analyses, where CD4+ and CD8+ sequences were merged in silico. TCRdb stores this immuneACCESS table with in-frame sequences only. Part of the clones is absent; in the studies checked, under half of the shortfall reflects unresolved V genes, and no reason is known for the rest. V and J calls and clone size are as listed in that table; D and trimming were resolved from the DNA. The sample contains tens of thousands of clones, roughly 91% of them found a single time. The ten largest clones take up over 4% of the sample.

The material sequenced was peripheral blood mononuclear cells (PBMCs). The origin of this receptor is a human donor with classical Hodgkin lymphoma.

The CDR3 in this case is CASSLTGGAANEKLFF. The DNA reads TGTGCCAGCAGCTTGACAGGGGGCGCGGCTAATGAAAAACTGTTTTTT. The chain couples TRBV28 to TRBJ1-4; TRBD1 matches 10 bases in the middle. There are 16 amino acids in the CDR3, from cysteine to phenylalanine inclusive. Just CDR3 DNA is preserved here, 48 bases in frame from base 1. Based on the germline V gene, the CDR1 and CDR2 sequences are MDHEN and SYDVKM. After removal of 6 bases from V and 3 bases from J, the junction retains 7 bases not matched to a gene.